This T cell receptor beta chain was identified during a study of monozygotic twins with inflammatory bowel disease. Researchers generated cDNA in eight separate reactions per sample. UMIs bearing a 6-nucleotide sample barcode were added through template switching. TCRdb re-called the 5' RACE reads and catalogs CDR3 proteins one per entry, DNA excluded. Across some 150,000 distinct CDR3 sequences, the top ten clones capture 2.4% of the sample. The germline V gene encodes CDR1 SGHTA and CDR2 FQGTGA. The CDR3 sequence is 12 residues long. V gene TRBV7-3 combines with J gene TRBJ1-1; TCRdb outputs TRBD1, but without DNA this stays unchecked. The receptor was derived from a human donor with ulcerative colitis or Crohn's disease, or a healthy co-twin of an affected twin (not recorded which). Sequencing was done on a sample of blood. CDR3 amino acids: CASSSQGTEAFF.